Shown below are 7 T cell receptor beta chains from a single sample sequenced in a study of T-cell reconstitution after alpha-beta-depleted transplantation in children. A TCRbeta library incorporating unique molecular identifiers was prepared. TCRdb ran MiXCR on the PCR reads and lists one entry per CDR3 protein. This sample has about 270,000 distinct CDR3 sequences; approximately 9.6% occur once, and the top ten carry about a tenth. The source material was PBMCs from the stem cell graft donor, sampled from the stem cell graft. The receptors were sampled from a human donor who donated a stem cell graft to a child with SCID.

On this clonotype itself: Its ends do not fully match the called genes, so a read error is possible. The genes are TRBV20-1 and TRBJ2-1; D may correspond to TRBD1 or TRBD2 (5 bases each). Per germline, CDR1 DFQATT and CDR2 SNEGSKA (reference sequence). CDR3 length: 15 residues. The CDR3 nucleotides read TGCAGTGCTAACCCTTTTCTGGGGGACCTTGAAATGGAGGCCTTC. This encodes CSANPFLGDLEMEAF.

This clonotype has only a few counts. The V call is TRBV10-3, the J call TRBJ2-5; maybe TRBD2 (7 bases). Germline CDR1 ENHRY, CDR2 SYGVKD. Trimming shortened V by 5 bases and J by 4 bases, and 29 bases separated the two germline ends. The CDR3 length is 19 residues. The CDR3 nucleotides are TGTGCCATCAGTTCGGGAAAAGGATCAGGGAGGGACATCGGAGAGACCCAGTACTTC. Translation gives CAISSGKGSGRDIGETQYF.

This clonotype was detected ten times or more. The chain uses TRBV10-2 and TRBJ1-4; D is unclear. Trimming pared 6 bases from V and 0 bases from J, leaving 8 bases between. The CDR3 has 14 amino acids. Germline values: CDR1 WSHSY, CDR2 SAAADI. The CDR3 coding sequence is TGCGCCAGCAGAAAGGGCGCAACTAATGAAAAACTGTTTTTT. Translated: CASRKGATNEKLFF.

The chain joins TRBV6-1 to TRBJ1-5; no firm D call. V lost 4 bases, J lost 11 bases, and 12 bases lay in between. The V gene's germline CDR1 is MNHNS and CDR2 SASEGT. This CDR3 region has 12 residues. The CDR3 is CASSGGGLSQHF. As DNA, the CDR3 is TGTGCCAGCAGTGGGGGAGGGTTGTCCCAGCATTTT.

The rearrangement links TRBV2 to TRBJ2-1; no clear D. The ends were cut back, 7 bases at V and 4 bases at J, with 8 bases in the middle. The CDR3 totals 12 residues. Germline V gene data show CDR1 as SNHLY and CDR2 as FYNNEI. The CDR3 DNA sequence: TGTGCCAGCAAAAGACTGTACAATGAGCAGTTCTTC. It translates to CASKRLYNEQFF.

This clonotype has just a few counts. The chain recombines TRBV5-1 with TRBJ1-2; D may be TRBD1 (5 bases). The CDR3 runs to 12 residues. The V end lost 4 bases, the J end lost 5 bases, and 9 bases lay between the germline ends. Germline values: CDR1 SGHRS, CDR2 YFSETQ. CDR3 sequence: CASSAQDYGYTF. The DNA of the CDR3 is TGCGCCAGCAGCGCACAGGATTATGGCTACACCTTC.

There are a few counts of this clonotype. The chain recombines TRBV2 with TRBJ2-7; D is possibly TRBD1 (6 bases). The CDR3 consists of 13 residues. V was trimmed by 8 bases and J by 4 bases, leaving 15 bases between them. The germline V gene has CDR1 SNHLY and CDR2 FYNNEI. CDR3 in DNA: TGTGCCAGCGTATACAGGGCTGGATACGAGCAGTACTTC. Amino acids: CASVYRAGYEQYF. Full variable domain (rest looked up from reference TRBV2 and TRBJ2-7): EPEVTQTPSHQVTQMGQEVILRCVPISNHLYFYWYRQILGQKVEFLVSFYNNEISEKSEIFDDQFSVERPDGSNFTLKIRSTKLEDSAMYFCASVYRAGYEQYFGPGTRLTVT.